This entry lists 10 T cell receptor beta chains sequenced from one sample in a study of T-cell reconstitution after alpha-beta-depleted transplantation in children. TCRbeta library preparation incorporated unique molecular identifiers. MiXCR was run by TCRdb on the PCR reads, yielding one entry per CDR3 protein. The table shows some 600,000 distinct CDR3 sequences, with 10% to 15% occurring only once. Sequencing used PBMCs, mostly from graft donor cells, obtained 360 days after TCRalphabeta/CD19-depleted stem cell transplant. Receptors originate from a male patient between 10 and 17 years old who had a stem cell transplant for acute myeloid leukemia, so the T cells may come from the graft donor.

The chain combines TRBV21-1 with TRBJ2-5; the table's TRBD2 call for D was not verified on the DNA. TRBV21-1 is labeled a pseudogene. The CDR3 sequence is 16 residues long. The CDR3 bases are TGTGCCAGCAGCAAAAAGGCTAGCGGGATCCAAGAGACCCAGTACTTC. The encoded protein is CASSKKASGIQETQYF.

The chain employs TRBV4-3 and TRBJ2-5; D is uncertain. The CDR3 sequence is 17 residues long. V was clipped by 1 base and J by 5 bases, with 20 bases between them. Germline V CDR1 and CDR2: LGHNA, YSLEER. The CDR3 region is CASSQGGRGPNGETQYF. The CDR3 DNA reads as TGCGCCAGCAGCCAAGGCGGTCGTGGGCCCAATGGCGAGACCCAGTACTTC.

The chain recombines TRBV30 with TRBJ2-1; no clear D gene. This CDR3 is 14 amino acids long. V was pared by 0 bases and J by 10 bases, with 16 bases between. Germline values: CDR1 GTSNPN, CDR2 SVGIG (reference sequence). This CDR3 reads CAWSVPMILGEQFF. CDR3 bases: TGTGCCTGGAGTGTGCCAATGATCCTAGGAGAGCAGTTCTTC.

The sample holds many counts of this clonotype. V gene TRBV29-1 combines with J gene TRBJ1-1, with 7 bases that match TRBD1. In germline, CDR1 is SQVTM, CDR2 ANQGSEA. The ends lost 5 bases at V and 1 base at J; junction bases unmatched: 10. The length of the CDR3 is 15 residues. In nucleotides, the CDR3 is TGCAGCGTTTGTGTTGGGCCAGGGGGGAACACTGAAGCTTTCTTT. It translates to CSVCVGPGGNTEAFF.

This clonotype was counted only a few times. The V call is TRBV7-2, the J call TRBJ2-1, with D tentatively TRBD2 (6 bases). This CDR3 comprises 13 residues. CDR1 and CDR2 from the germline V gene are SGHTA and FQGNSA. V lost 6 bases and J 9 bases, leaving 15 bases between the germline ends. CDR3 residues: CASSPIRGGEQFF. CDR3 nucleotide sequence: TGTGCCAGCAGTCCTATAAGGGGAGGTGAGCAGTTCTTC.

This clonotype was recorded a few times. CDR3 nucleotide sequence: TGTGCCACCAGCGACACTGGACGAGATACGCAGTATTTT. It yields the protein CATSDTGRDTQYF. The chain has TRBV24-1 and TRBJ2-3; D gene unclear. The length of the CDR3 is 13 residues. Germline CDR1 and CDR2: KGHDR and SFDVKD. Deletions cut 7 bases from V and 5 bases from J, with 12 bases between.

This clonotype has a handful of counts. J is TRBJ2-7 and V is TRBV29-1; unclear D gene. Deletions cut 0 bases from V and 3 bases from J, with 6 bases between. Germline values: CDR1 SQVTM, CDR2 ANQGSEA. The CDR3 consists of 12 residues. The CDR3 region has the DNA TGCAGCGTTGAAGATCCCCTCTACGAGCAGTACTTC. Residues: CSVEDPLYEQYF.

The chain links TRBV7-2 to TRBJ2-2; D not certain. Germline values: CDR1 SGHTA, CDR2 FQGNSA. V lost 0 bases to trimming and J lost 7 bases, with 9 bases between them. The CDR3 extends over 14 amino acids. The CDR3 is CASSLARTGGELFF. The CDR3 DNA follows: TGTGCCAGCAGCTTAGCGCGAACCGGCGGGGAGCTGTTTTTT.

This clonotype occurred many times. The chain recombines TRBV7-2 with TRBJ2-5; D call uncertain. This CDR3 has 16 residues. V was trimmed by 0 bases and J by 2 bases, leaving 13 bases between them. Germline loops: CDR1 SGHTA, CDR2 FQGNSA. CDR3: CASSLASGPVQETQYF. The CDR3 nucleotides are TGTGCCAGCAGCTTAGCGTCCGGACCAGTACAAGAGACCCAGTACTTC.

This clonotype was counted a few times. The CDR3 DNA is TGCGCCAGCAGCCAAGGGGGGCCGGCTAGATTTTACGAGCAGTACTTC. It encodes CASSQGGPARFYEQYF. The chain uses TRBV4-3 and TRBJ2-7; TRBD1 might be the D (6 bases). The CDR3 covers 16 residues. Germline V lookup: CDR1 LGHNA, CDR2 YSLEER. Deletions cut 1 base from V and 4 bases from J, with 17 bases between.